This TCR beta chain appears in the sequencing data of a study of early T cells in non-severe SARS-CoV-2 infection. Study-level information: It was bulk RNA from unsorted whole blood that was sequenced, and the chains were unpaired. Study-level results: Matching results from VDJdb favored anti-spike CD8 responses, leaving private and CD4 specificities undetected.

This clonotype has only a few counts. Its matching antigen is unknown. Trimming left V 4 bases short and J 1 base short, with 3 bases between. The CDR3 totals 11 residues. Germline V CDR1 and CDR2: SGHTS, YDEGEE. Unique molecular identifiers were affixed to single, distinct cDNA molecules. TCRdb analysed the 5' RACE reads with MiXCR anew, one entry per CDR3 protein. Among about 76,000 distinct CDR3 sequences listed, roughly 16% were seen once. V gene TRBV5-8 combines with J gene TRBJ2-7; D is ambiguous. This receptor was identified in an adult who was a healthcare worker with PCR-confirmed SARS-CoV-2 infection or an uninfected control (not recorded which). The sequenced sample was whole blood. CDR3 sequence (DNA): TGTGCCAGCAGCCAGTCCTACGAGCAGTACTTC. The encoded protein is CASSQSYEQYF. Supplemented by reference TRBV5-8 and TRBJ2-7, the full variable domain reads EAGVTQSPTHLIKTRGQQATLRCSPISGHTSVYWYQQALGLGLQFLLWYDEGEERNRGNFPPRFSGRQFPNYSSELNVNALELEDSALYLCASSQSYEQYFGPGTRLTVT.